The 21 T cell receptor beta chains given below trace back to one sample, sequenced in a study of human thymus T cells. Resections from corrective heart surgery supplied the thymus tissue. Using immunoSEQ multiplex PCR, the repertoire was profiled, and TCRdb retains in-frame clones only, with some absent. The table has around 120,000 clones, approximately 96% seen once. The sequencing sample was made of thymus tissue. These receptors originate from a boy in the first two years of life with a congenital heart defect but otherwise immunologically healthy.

The CDR3 here is CASSPSRNGNTIYF. The CDR3, as DNA: TGCGCCAGCAGCCCCTCCAGGAATGGAAACACCATATATTTT. V is TRBV4-1 and J is TRBJ1-3, with D unclear. The CDR3 covers 14 residues. Trimming stripped 4 bases from V and 3 bases from J, with 10 bases between. The germline V gene encodes CDR1 MGHRA and CDR2 YSYEKL.

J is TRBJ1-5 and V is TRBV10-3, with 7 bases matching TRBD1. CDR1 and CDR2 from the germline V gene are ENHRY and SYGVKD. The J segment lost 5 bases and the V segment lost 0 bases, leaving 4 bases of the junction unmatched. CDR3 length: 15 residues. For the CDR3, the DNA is TGTGCCATCAGTGAGTCCCCAGGGGGGGATCAGCCCCAGCATTTT. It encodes CAISESPGGDQPQHF.

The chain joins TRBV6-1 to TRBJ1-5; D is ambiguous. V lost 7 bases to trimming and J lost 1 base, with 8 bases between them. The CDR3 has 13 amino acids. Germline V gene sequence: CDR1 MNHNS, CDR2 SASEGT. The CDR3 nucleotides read TGTGCCAGCAAAGGAGCCAGCAATCAGCCCCAGCATTTT. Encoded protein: CASKGASNQPQHF.

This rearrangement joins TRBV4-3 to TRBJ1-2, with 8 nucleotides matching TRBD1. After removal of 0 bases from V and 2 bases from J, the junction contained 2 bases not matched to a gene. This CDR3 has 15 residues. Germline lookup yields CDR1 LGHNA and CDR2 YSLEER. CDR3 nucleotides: TGCGCCAGCAGCCAAGACCGACAGGGGAACTATGGCTACACCTTC. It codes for CASSQDRQGNYGYTF.

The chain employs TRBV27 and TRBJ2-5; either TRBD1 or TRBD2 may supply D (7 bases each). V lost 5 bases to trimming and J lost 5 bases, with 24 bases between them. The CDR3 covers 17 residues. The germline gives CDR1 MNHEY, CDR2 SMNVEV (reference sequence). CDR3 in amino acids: CASSLLGGGGSRETQYF. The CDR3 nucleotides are TGTGCCAGCAGTCTACTCGGGGGAGGGGGCTCGAGGGAGACCCAGTACTTC.

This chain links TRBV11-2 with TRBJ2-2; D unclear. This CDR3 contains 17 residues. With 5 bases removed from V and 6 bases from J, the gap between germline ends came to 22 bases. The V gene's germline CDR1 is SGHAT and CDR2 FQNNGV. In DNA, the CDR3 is TGTGCCAGCAGCCCCCTTTACGCCTCATTTAGAGCCGGGGAGCTGTTTTTT. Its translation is CASSPLYASFRAGELFF.

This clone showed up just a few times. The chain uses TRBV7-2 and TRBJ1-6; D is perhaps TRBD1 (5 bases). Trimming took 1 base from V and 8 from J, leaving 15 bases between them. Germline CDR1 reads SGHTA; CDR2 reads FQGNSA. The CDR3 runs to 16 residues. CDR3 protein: CASSLVNRGEYSPLHF. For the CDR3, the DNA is TGTGCCAGCAGCTTAGTAAATCGGGGGGAGTATTCACCCCTCCACTTT.

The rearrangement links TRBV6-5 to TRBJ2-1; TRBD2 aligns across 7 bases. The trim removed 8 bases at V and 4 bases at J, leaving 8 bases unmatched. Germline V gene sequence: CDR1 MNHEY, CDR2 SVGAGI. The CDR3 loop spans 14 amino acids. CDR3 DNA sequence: TGTGCCAGCCACGGGGGGAGAGCTTACAATGAGCAGTTCTTC. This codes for CASHGGRAYNEQFF.

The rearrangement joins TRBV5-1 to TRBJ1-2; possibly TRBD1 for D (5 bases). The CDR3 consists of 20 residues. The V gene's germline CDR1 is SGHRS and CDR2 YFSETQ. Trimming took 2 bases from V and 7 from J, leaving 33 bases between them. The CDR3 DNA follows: TGCGCCAGCAGCTTCCTCAATCCTCGTGGCGCGGGGGACGTTGATCGTGGCTACACCTTC. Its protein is CASSFLNPRGAGDVDRGYTF.

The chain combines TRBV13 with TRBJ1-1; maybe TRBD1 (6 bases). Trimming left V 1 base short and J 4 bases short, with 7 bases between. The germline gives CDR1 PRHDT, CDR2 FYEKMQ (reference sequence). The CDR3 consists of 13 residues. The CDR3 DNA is TGTGCCAGCAGCTTAGACAGGGTCACTGAAGCTTTCTTT. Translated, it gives CASSLDRVTEAFF.

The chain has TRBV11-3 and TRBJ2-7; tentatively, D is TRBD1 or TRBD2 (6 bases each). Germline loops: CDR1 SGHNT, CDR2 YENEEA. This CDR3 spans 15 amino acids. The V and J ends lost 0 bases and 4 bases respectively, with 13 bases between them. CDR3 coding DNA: TGTGCCAGCAGCTTAGATCTAAGGGGGGCGTACGAGCAGTACTTC. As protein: CASSLDLRGAYEQYF.

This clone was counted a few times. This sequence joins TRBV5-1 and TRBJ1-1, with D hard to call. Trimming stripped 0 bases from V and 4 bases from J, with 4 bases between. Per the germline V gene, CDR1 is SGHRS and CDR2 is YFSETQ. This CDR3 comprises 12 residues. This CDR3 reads CASSLEGTEAFF. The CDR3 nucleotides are TGCGCCAGCAGCTTGGAGGGCACTGAAGCTTTCTTT. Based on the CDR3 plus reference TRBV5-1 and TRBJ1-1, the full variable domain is KAGVTQTPRYLIKTRGQQVTLSCSPISGHRSVSWYQQTPGQGLQFLFEYFSETQRNKGNFPGRFSGRQFSNSRSEMNVSTLELGDSALYLCASSLEGTEAFFGQGTRLTVV.

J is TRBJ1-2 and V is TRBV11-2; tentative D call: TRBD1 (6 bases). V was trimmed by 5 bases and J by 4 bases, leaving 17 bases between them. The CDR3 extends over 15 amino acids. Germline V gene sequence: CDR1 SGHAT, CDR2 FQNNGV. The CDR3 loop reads CASSTSPDRSYGYTF. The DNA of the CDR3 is TGTGCCAGCAGCACGAGCCCGGACAGATCCTATGGCTACACCTTC. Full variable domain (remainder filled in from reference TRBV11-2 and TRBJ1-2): EAGVAQSPRYKIIEKRQSVAFWCNPISGHATLYWYQQILGQGPKLLIQFQNNGVVDDSQLPKDRFSAERLKGVDSTLKIQPAKLEDSAVYLCASSTSPDRSYGYTFGSGTRLTVV.

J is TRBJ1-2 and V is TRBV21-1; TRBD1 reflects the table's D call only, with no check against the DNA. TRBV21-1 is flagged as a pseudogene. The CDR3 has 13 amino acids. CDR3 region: CASSWTGLDGYTF. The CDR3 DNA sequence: TGTGCCAGCAGCTGGACAGGATTGGATGGCTACACCTTC.

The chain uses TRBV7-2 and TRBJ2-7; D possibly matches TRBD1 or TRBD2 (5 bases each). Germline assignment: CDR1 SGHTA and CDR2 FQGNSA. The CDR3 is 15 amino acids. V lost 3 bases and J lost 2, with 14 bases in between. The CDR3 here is CASSFTLGPAYEQYF. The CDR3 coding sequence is TGTGCCAGCAGCTTTACGTTGGGACCCGCCTACGAGCAGTACTTC.

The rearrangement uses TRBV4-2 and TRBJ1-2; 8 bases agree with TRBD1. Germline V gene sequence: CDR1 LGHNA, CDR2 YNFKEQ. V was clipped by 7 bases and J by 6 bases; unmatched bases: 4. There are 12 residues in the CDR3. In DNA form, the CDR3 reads TGTGCCAGCACCCTGGACAGGGATGGCTACACCTTC. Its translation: CASTLDRDGYTF.

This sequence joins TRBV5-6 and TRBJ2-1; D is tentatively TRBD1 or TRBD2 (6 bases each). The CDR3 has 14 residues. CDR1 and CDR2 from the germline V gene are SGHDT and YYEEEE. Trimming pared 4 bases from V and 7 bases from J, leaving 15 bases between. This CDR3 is CASSDGLTGNEQFF. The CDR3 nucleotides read TGTGCCAGCAGCGATGGACTAACAGGGAATGAGCAGTTCTTC.

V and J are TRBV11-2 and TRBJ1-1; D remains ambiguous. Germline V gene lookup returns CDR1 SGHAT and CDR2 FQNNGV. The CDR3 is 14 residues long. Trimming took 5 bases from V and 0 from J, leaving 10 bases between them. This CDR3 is CASSLRTVNTEAFF. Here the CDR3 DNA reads TGTGCCAGCAGCCTGCGGACGGTGAACACTGAAGCTTTCTTT.

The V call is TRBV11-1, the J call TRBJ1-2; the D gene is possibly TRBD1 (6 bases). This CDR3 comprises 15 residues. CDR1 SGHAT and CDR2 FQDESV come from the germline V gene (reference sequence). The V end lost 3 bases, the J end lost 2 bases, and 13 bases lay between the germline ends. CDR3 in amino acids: CASSLTRQENYGYTF. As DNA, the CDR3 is TGTGCCAGCAGCTTGACCCGACAGGAGAACTATGGCTACACCTTC.

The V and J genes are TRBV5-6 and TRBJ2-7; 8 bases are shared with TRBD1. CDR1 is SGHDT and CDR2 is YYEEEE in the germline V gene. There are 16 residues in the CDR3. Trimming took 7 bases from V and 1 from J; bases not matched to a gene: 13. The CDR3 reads CASAPGPGTGSYEQYF. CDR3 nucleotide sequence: TGTGCCAGCGCCCCAGGTCCAGGGACAGGTTCCTACGAGCAGTACTTC.

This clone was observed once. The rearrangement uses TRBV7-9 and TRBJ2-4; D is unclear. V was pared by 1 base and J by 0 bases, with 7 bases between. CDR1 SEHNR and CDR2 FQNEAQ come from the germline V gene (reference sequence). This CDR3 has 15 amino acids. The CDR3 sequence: CASSLENIAKNIQYF. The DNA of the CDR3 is TGTGCCAGCAGCTTAGAAAACATAGCCAAAAACATTCAGTACTTC.